This T cell receptor (beta chain) was retrieved from a study of T cell responses to AZD1222 COVID-19 vaccine. Clones were read by immunoSEQ multiplex PCR, and TCRdb kept only the in-frame ones, dropping some. The sample includes 130,000 or so clones, approximately 92% seen only once; the top ten take approximately 2%. Germline CDR1 is GTSNPN and CDR2 is SVGIG (reference sequence). The CDR3 totals 16 residues. The V gene lost 4 bases and the J gene lost 5 bases, with 21 bases spanning the gap. About this clone itself: Its antigen is not known.

Study-wide findings and caveats: Vaccine-associated CD4 TCRs ranged over spike, dominating at 160-218 and 743-854. Recipients of AZD1222 seropositive at baseline numbered only 5 to 7.

The chain recombines TRBV30 with TRBJ1-3, with D tentatively TRBD1 (6 bases). This TCR was recovered from an adult who received the AZD1222 COVID-19 vaccine. Sequenced material: peripheral blood, taken 28 days after the second AZD1222 dose. Here the CDR3 DNA reads TGTGCCTGGATAACTCGACCGGGACACCATCGAAACACCATATATTTT. This translates into CAWITRPGHHRNTIYF.